Shown below are 7 T cell receptor beta chains from a single sample sequenced in a study of identical twins. In TCRdb, the 5' RACE reads were re-called with MiXCR into one record per CDR3 protein. This sample yields roughly 710,000 distinct CDR3 sequences, of which around 6.1% are seen a single time; about 1.8% belongs to the top ten. The specimen sequenced was naive T cells sorted from blood. All receptors come from a man younger than 35 in good health.

This clonotype was detected only a few times. The chain is built from TRBV12-3 or TRBV12-4 and TRBJ2-2, with D unclear. CDR3 length: 13 residues. V lost 3 bases and J 7 bases, leaving 9 bases between the germline ends. CDR3: CASSFESLGELFF. The CDR3 DNA sequence: TGTGCCAGCAGTTTCGAGTCCCTCGGGGAGCTGTTTTTT.

The chain joins TRBV6-1 to TRBJ2-3, with D possibly being TRBD1 (6 bases). Germline V CDR1 and CDR2: MNHNS, SASEGT. Trimming removed 6 bases from V and 6 bases from J, with 16 bases in between. This CDR3 region has 14 residues. CDR3 loop: CASREPQGWDTQYF. CDR3 in DNA: TGTGCCAGCAGAGAACCACAGGGTTGGGATACGCAGTATTTT.

The sample holds a few counts of this clonotype. The rearrangement joins TRBV7-9 to TRBJ1-1, with D possibly being TRBD1 (5 bases). CDR1 is SEHNR and CDR2 is FQNEAQ in the germline V gene (reference sequence). The V end was cut by 7 bases, the J end by 7 bases, with 13 bases between. The CDR3 length is 12 residues. CDR3: CASTTEGLEAFF. The CDR3 DNA is TGTGCCAGCACTACAGAGGGGCTTGAAGCTTTCTTT.

The chain is built from TRBV7-2 and TRBJ2-7; 10 nucleotides line up with TRBD2. The CDR3 loop spans 16 amino acids. CDR1 SGHTA and CDR2 FQGNSA come from the germline V gene. The J segment lost 3 bases and the V segment lost 0 bases, leaving 5 bases of the junction unmatched. CDR3 region: CASSLAASGSDYEQYF. The CDR3 coding sequence is TGTGCCAGCAGCTTAGCAGCTAGCGGGAGCGACTACGAGCAGTACTTC.

This clonotype was observed at least ten times. The chain joins TRBV20-1 to TRBJ2-1; possible D gene TRBD2, 5 bases. Germline V CDR1 and CDR2: DFQATT, SNEGSKA (reference sequence). The CDR3 loop spans 14 amino acids. Trimming removed 0 bases from V and 9 bases from J, with 15 bases in between. The CDR3 is CSARDRSSVSEQFF. The CDR3, as DNA: TGCAGTGCTAGAGATAGGAGTAGCGTCAGTGAGCAGTTCTTC.

This clonotype occurred many times. The rearrangement links TRBV7-3 to TRBJ2-3, with 7 bases matching TRBD2. V trimming: 4 bases; J trimming: 6 bases; junction bases outside the gene matches: 4. Germline V gene data show CDR1 as SGHTA and CDR2 as FQGTGA. The CDR3 covers 13 residues. The CDR3 protein is CASSSGSGDTQYF. CDR3 in DNA: TGTGCCAGCAGCTCTGGTAGCGGGGATACGCAGTATTTT.

This clonotype was seen repeatedly, ten times or more. The chain uses TRBV29-1 and TRBJ2-1; no definite D call. This CDR3 contains 13 residues. The germline CDR1 and CDR2 sequences are SQVTM and ANQGSEA. Trimming stripped 6 bases from V and 0 bases from J, with 9 bases between. The CDR3 reads CSVAGGSYNEQFF. CDR3 nucleotide sequence: TGCAGCGTCGCTGGCGGCTCCTACAATGAGCAGTTCTTC.